This is a list of T cell receptor beta chains from one sample in a study of beta chain features in type 1 diabetes. Method: immunoSEQ multiplex PCR; TCRdb's copy keeps in-frame clones and lacks some. Of around 190,000 clones listed, 10% to 15% were seen once; the top ten hold 0.55% to 0.8%. Sequenced material: central memory CD4+ T cells from blood. The receptors shown here come from a young woman in good health. CDR3s leave out the opening cysteine and the closing phenylalanine or tryptophan.

V gene: TRBV5-1; J gene: TRBJ2-7; CDR3 protein: ASSLGTSGRAYEQY
V gene: TRBV30; J gene: TRBJ2-4; CDR3 protein: AWEGLAKNIQY
V gene: TRBV2; J gene: TRBJ2-7; CDR3 protein: ASRAVYEQY
V gene: TRBV14; J gene: TRBJ2-3; CDR3 protein: ASSQVQSYTDTQY
V gene: TRBV5-1; J gene: TRBJ2-1; CDR3 protein: ASSTTLQGVRNNEQF
V gene: TRBV2; J gene: TRBJ2-3; CDR3 protein: ASRVGSGTRTDTQY
V gene: TRBV6-1; J gene: TRBJ2-7; CDR3 protein: ASSGLAKSSYEQY
V gene: TRBV7-8; J gene: TRBJ1-4; CDR3 protein: ASSLDTQGNEKLF
V gene: TRBV28; J gene: TRBJ2-7; CDR3 protein: ASSSPGTSSDEQY
V gene: TRBV7-9; J gene: TRBJ2-1; CDR3 protein: ASSSGTGPDNEQF
V gene: TRBV18; J gene: TRBJ2-3; CDR3 protein: ASSPTTGASTDTQY
V gene: TRBV5-4; J gene: TRBJ2-7; CDR3 protein: ASSLAGTSGYEQY
V gene: TRBV6-5; J gene: TRBJ2-3; CDR3 protein: ASSPQPTHQIQY
V gene: TRBV7-8; J gene: TRBJ2-7; CDR3 protein: ASSLQTGGYEQY
V gene: TRBV11-2; J gene: TRBJ2-3; CDR3 protein: ASSQALAGPRTDTQY
V gene: TRBV10-1; J gene: TRBJ2-5; CDR3 protein: ASSATSRTSGLQETQY
V gene: TRBV2; J gene: TRBJ1-2; CDR3 protein: ASSWGGSVGYT
V gene: TRBV6-5; J gene: TRBJ2-7; CDR3 protein: ASKAGGNPYEQY
V gene: TRBV14; J gene: TRBJ2-5; CDR3 protein: ASSHKGLKETQY
V gene: TRBV27; J gene: TRBJ2-3; CDR3 protein: ASSLFLRADTQY
V gene: TRBV5-4; J gene: TRBJ1-5; CDR3 protein: ASSLEGGDQPQH
V gene: TRBV30; J gene: TRBJ2-1; CDR3 protein: AWSPDRTKQF
V gene: TRBV27; J gene: TRBJ2-5; CDR3 protein: ASKGGSWETQY
V gene: TRBV19; J gene: TRBJ2-7; CDR3 protein: ASSAQRRTYEQY
V gene: TRBV5-1; J gene: TRBJ2-7; CDR3 protein: ASSLGQQAYEQY
V gene: TRBV28; J gene: TRBJ1-5; CDR3 protein: ASSPRGREDQPQH
V gene: TRBV7-7; J gene: TRBJ2-5; CDR3 protein: ASSLGPGSRKETQY
V gene: TRBV11-2; J gene: TRBJ2-1; CDR3 protein: ASSLARDFYNEQF
V gene: TRBV15; J gene: TRBJ1-2; CDR3 protein: ATSRDQGAAYGYT
V gene: TRBV30; J gene: TRBJ2-5; CDR3 protein: AWSGQAGETQY
V gene: TRBV7-9; J gene: TRBJ2-3; CDR3 protein: ASSAGGTSTDTQY
V gene: TRBV29-1; J gene: TRBJ2-1; CDR3 protein: SVVVAAGAYNEQF
V gene: TRBV2; J gene: TRBJ1-4; CDR3 protein: ASRQSDRGLF
V gene: TRBV7-2; J gene: TRBJ1-5; CDR3 protein: ASSLLPSVYQPQH
V gene: TRBV11-2; J gene: TRBJ2-2; CDR3 protein: ASSFVTGELF
V gene: TRBV6-5; J gene: TRBJ2-5; CDR3 protein: ASSYIGQETQY
V gene: TRBV5-4; J gene: TRBJ1-2; CDR3 protein: ASSLAPGTGYGYT
V gene: TRBV28; J gene: TRBJ1-1; CDR3 protein: ASSPPGQGTEAF
V gene: TRBV10-3; J gene: TRBJ2-2; CDR3 protein: AISSRDRGAGELF
V gene: TRBV28; J gene: TRBJ2-2; CDR3 protein: ASSFYWELF
V gene: TRBV2; J gene: TRBJ2-5; CDR3 protein: ASSYRVPRETQY
V gene: TRBV5-4; J gene: TRBJ2-7; CDR3 protein: ASSSVGYEQY
V gene: TRBV11-2; J gene: TRBJ2-7; CDR3 protein: ASSRRLAGGRDEQY